This T cell receptor beta chain was sequenced for a study of blood T cell repertoires in COVID-19. About the study: Specimens from acute and convalescent COVID-19 originated in the United States, Italy and Spain. From T cells, B-cell-depleted T cells, or PBMCs came the material, which was cDNA or gDNA.

Cohort assignment relied on participant-reported clinical history. What the recovered Cohort 3 donors had was two negative PCRs, clearance, or symptom resolution. V was trimmed by 0 bases and J by 11 bases, leaving 7 bases between them. The CDR3 sequence is 11 residues long. TCRdb's table, derived via immunoSEQ multiplex PCR, lists solely in-frame clones and lacks some. The sample includes approximately 330,000 clones, about nine tenths of them seen just once. This receptor was identified in a woman in her thirties who had recovered from COVID-19. What was sequenced was PBMCs or T cells enriched from blood (not recorded which). The rearrangement uses TRBV12-3 or TRBV12-4 and TRBJ1-1; no definite D call. The CDR3, as DNA: TGTGCCAGCAGTTTAGCGGTGGGCGCTTTCTTT. Translating it yields CASSLAVGAFF.